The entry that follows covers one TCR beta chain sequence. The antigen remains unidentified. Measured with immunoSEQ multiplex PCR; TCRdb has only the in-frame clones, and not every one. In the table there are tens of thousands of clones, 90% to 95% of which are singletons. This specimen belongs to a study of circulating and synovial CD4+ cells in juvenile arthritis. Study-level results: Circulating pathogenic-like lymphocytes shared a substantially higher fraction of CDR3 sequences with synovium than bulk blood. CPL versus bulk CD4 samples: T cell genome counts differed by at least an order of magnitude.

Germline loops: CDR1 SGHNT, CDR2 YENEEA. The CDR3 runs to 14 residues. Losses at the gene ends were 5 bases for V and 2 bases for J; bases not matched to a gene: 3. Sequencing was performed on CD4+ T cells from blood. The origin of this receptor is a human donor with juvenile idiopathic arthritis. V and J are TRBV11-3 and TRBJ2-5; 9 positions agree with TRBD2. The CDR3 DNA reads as TGTGCCAGCAGCGTTAGCGGGGGACAAGAGACCCAGTACTTC. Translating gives CASSVSGGQETQYF.